This T cell receptor beta chain was identified in a study of cytomegalovirus exposure and HLA in healthy donors. Overall study findings and caveats: V- and J-gene trimming in TCR beta was tied to a missense DCLRE1C variant by an analysis performed later. Presence/absence analyses assumed roughly uniform sequencing depth across donors, which may not hold.

The germline V gene encodes CDR1 SGHRS and CDR2 YFSETQ. The CDR3 covers 16 residues. Losses at the gene ends were 5 bases for V and 6 bases for J; bases not matched to a gene: 8. PCR employed 60 Vbeta and 13 Jbeta primers. Data came from immunoSEQ multiplex PCR; TCRdb stores just in-frame clones and leaves some out. Among about 140,000 clones, 70% to 85% were seen once, and the ten largest hold approximately 1.3%. Remarks on this clone: The antigen is undetermined.

This chain joins TRBV5-1 and TRBJ2-3; the match to TRBD2 covers 14 bases. Sequencing was done on a sample of PBMCs. The receptor comes from a man younger than 45 in good health and CMV-seropositive. CDR3 sequence (DNA): TGCGCCAGCAGTTGGACTAGCGGGGGGACCGGGGATACGCAGTATTTT. Translated: CASSWTSGGTGDTQYF.